In this sample, the clone carrying this TCR beta chain turned up a few times. J was trimmed by 2 bases and V by 0 bases; bases with no gene match: 11. The CDR3 totals 19 residues. CDR1 LGHNA and CDR2 YSLEER come from the germline V gene. The record originates from a study of cytomegalovirus exposure and HLA in healthy donors. The study ran its PCR with 60 Vbeta and 13 Jbeta primers. Only in-frame clones appear in the TCRdb table, and some are missing; sequencing was by immunoSEQ multiplex PCR. The sample has some 71,000 clones; roughly 70% are singletons. The receptor's source is a woman between 45 and 65 years old in good health and CMV-seropositive. J is TRBJ1-3 and V is TRBV4-3; 9 bases agree with TRBD1. Material: PBMCs. The CDR3 nucleotides are TGCGCCAGCAGCCAAGAAGTAGTGGACAGGGGTGGTACTGGAAACACCATATATTTT. This translates into CASSQEVVDRGGTGNTIYF.